Below, 17 T cell receptor beta chains from the same sample are listed, as sequenced in a study of blood T cells in healthy people across ages. The authors ran a second PCR of roughly 6 to 12 cycles using a sample-barcoded 5' primer and a J-beta primer mix. TCRdb fed the 5' RACE reads into MiXCR, producing one record per CDR3 protein. Among 1.5 million to 2 million distinct CDR3 sequences listed, approximately 28% were seen once. The sample comprised blood. These receptor sequences come from a woman aged 25 to 45 in good health.

The genes are TRBV2 and TRBJ2-2, with D perhaps TRBD1 or TRBD2 (7 bases each). V lost 7 bases to trimming and J lost 4 bases, with 16 bases between them. The CDR3 loop spans 15 amino acids. Germline CDR1 SNHLY, CDR2 FYNNEI. The CDR3 loop reads CASKLGGGRTGELFF. CDR3 in DNA: TGTGCCAGCAAATTGGGAGGGGGCCGCACCGGGGAGCTGTTTTTT.

This clonotype was recorded at least ten times. The rearrangement joins TRBV11-2 to TRBJ2-7; the D gene is possibly TRBD2 (5 bases). Germline values: CDR1 SGHAT, CDR2 FQNNGV. The V end was cut by 0 bases, the J end by 9 bases, with 15 bases between. The CDR3 runs to 14 residues. CDR3 coding DNA: TGTGCCAGCAGCTTAGATTGGCTAGCCCCTAGGCAGTACTTC. Translating gives CASSLDWLAPRQYF.

The gene calls are TRBV20-1 and TRBJ1-4; D not certain. Germline assignment: CDR1 DFQATT and CDR2 SNEGSKA (reference sequence). V lost 4 bases, J lost 7 bases, and 13 bases lay in between. The CDR3 covers 13 residues. The CDR3 DNA sequence: TGCAGTGCTATTCGCCAGCCCACTGAAAAACTGTTTTTT. Its protein is CSAIRQPTEKLFF.

In DNA form, the CDR3 reads TGTGCCAGCAGTTTATTGCCAGTACTAGCGGGAGGGCCGAGTGGAGAGACCCAGTACTTC. Translation gives CASSLLPVLAGGPSGETQYF. The V gene is TRBV27, the J gene TRBJ2-5; 13 bases agree with TRBD2. The CDR3 totals 20 residues. V lost 1 base and J lost 4; bases outside the gene matches: 15. CDR1 is MNHEY, CDR2 SMNVEV, per germline (reference sequence).

The chain carries TRBV5-1 and TRBJ1-2; D might be TRBD1 (5 bases). CDR3 length equals 15 residues. Germline-derived CDR1 and CDR2 are SGHRS and YFSETQ. V lost 3 bases to trimming and J lost 5 bases, with 17 bases between them. CDR3 protein: CASSSGTEDSYGYTF. The CDR3 nucleotides are TGCGCCAGCAGCTCCGGGACGGAGGACTCTTATGGCTACACCTTC.

The genes are TRBV11-2 and TRBJ2-4, with D perhaps TRBD2 (6 bases). Germline-derived CDR1 and CDR2 are SGHAT and FQNNGV. Between the trimmed V and J ends, which lost 7 bases and 5 bases, there was a span of 12 bases. The CDR3 has 13 amino acids. The CDR3 nucleotides are TGTGCCAGCAAAAATTGGAGGGAAAACATTCAGTACTTC. It translates to CASKNWRENIQYF.

This clonotype was seen only a few times. The gene calls are TRBV4-1 and TRBJ2-3; 9 positions match TRBD2. The CDR3 length is 18 residues. Germline CDR1 and CDR2: MGHRA and YSYEKL. J lost 1 base, V lost 2 bases, and 10 bases had no gene match. The CDR3 nucleotides are TGCGCCAGCAGCCAACTAGCGGGGAAAACCTCTGGCACAGATACGCAGTATTTT. This translates into CASSQLAGKTSGTDTQYF.

Concerning this clonotype: One end of the junction does not line up with germline, which may come from a read error. V gene TRBV6-5 combines with J gene TRBJ2-5; D is possibly TRBD2 (6 bases). Germline CDR1 and CDR2: MNHEY and SVGAGI. CDR3 length: 16 amino acids. The chain's CDR3 is CASSSLTAGSQEAQYF. CDR3 DNA: TGTGCCAGCAGTTCCCTCACAGCGGGTTCCCAAGAGGCCCAGTACTTC.

This clonotype turned up a few times. This sequence joins TRBV18 and TRBJ2-7; perhaps TRBD2 as D (5 bases). CDR3 length: 14 residues. The V gene's germline CDR1 is KGHSH and CDR2 LQKENI. V was pared by 6 bases and J by 2 bases, with 14 bases between. CDR3 in amino acids: CASSPGFSAYEQYF. CDR3 coding DNA: TGTGCCAGCTCGCCGGGGTTTAGCGCCTACGAGCAGTACTTC.

This clonotype has ten or more counts. An end of the junction differs from the germline gene, which may be a read error. The genes are TRBV7-9 and TRBJ2-7; either TRBD1 or TRBD2 may fit D (6 bases each). Per the germline V gene, CDR1 is SEHNR and CDR2 is FQNEAQ (reference sequence). This CDR3 has 15 residues. The DNA of the CDR3 is TGCGCCAGCAGCTTGGAGGGGGTGCCCTCCTACGAGCAGTACTTC. Its translation is CASSLEGVPSYEQYF.

A remark on this clonotype: One junction end disagrees with the germline gene, perhaps due to a read error. The rearrangement uses TRBV7-2 and TRBJ2-4, with D perhaps TRBD1 or TRBD2 (5 bases each). Germline loops: CDR1 SGHTA, CDR2 FQGNSA. This CDR3 comprises 12 residues. The CDR3 DNA follows: TGCGCCAGCAGCCCGGGGACCAACCTTCAGTACTTC. It codes for CASSPGTNLQYF.

Comment on this clonotype: Since a much larger clone is just one base distant, this may be a read error. This rearrangement joins TRBV6-6 to TRBJ1-5; 8 positions match TRBD1. The germline CDR1 and CDR2 sequences are MNHNY and SVGAGI (reference sequence). The V and J ends lost 6 bases and 6 bases, in that order; junction bases with no gene match: 10. The CDR3 loop spans 15 amino acids. The CDR3 DNA reads as TGTGCCAGCAGAGGGACGACAGGGGATAGTCAGCCCCAGCATTTT. Translating it yields CASRGTTGDSQPQHF.

This clonotype was seen only a few times. The chain joins TRBV7-3 to TRBJ2-5; weak D call: TRBD2 (7 bases). CDR1 is SGHTA, CDR2 FQGTGA, per germline. The CDR3 runs to 16 residues. V was clipped by 2 bases and J by 5 bases, with 18 bases between them. The CDR3 reads CASSLGRGGVGETQYF. In DNA form, the CDR3 reads TGTGCCAGCAGCTTAGGAAGGGGGGGAGTGGGGGAGACCCAGTACTTC.

The rearrangement joins TRBV10-3 to TRBJ2-7; 9 bases match TRBD1. V was pared by 2 bases and J by 5 bases, with 7 bases of the junction left unmatched. CDR1 is ENHRY, CDR2 SYGVKD, per germline. The CDR3 loop spans 15 amino acids. CDR3 DNA: TGTGCCATCAGTGAGGGCCGACAGGGGGGGAACGAGCAGTACTTC. Translation: CAISEGRQGGNEQYF.

This chain uses TRBV4-1 with TRBJ2-3, with 8 bases fitting TRBD2. The V gene's germline CDR1 is MGHRA and CDR2 YSYEKL. The V segment lost 2 bases and the J segment 3 bases; nucleotides outside the gene matches: 10. The CDR3 runs to 17 residues. CDR3 in amino acids: CASSQRTEAGVTDTQYF. Here the CDR3 DNA reads TGCGCCAGCAGCCAAAGGACTGAAGCGGGGGTTACAGATACGCAGTATTTT.

Notes on this clonotype: A single base separates this from a much larger clone, so it may be a read error. This chain joins TRBV4-3 and TRBJ2-7; 7 bases line up with TRBD2. The CDR3 spans 15 residues. Germline V gene lookup returns CDR1 LGHNA and CDR2 YSLEER. The CDR3 here is CASSSDLRRDYERYF. For the CDR3, the DNA is TGCGCCAGCAGCTCTGACCTCCGGAGGGACTACGAGCGGTACTTC.

The chain combines TRBV4-1 with TRBJ2-1, with 12 positions matching TRBD2. Germline V gene data show CDR1 as MGHRA and CDR2 as YSYEKL. Germline trimming cut 2 bases from V and 3 bases from J; bases unmatched to any gene: 11. CDR3 length: 19 residues. DNA of the CDR3: TGCGCCAGCAGCCAAAGGAGACTAGCGGGGGCCTACCTCTACAATGAGCAGTTCTTC. Its translation is CASSQRRLAGAYLYNEQFF.